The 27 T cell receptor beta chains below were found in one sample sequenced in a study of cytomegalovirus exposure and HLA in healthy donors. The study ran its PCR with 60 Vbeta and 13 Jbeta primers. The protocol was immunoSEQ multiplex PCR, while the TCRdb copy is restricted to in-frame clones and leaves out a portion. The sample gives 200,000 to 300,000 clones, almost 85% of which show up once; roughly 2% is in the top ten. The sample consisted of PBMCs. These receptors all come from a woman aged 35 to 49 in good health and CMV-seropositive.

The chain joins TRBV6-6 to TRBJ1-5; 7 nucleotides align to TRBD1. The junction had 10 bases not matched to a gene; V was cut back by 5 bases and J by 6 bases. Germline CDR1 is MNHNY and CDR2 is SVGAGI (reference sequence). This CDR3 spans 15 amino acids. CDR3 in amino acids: CASSQFGTAGQPQHF. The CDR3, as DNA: TGTGCCAGCAGTCAATTTGGGACAGCCGGTCAGCCCCAGCATTTT.

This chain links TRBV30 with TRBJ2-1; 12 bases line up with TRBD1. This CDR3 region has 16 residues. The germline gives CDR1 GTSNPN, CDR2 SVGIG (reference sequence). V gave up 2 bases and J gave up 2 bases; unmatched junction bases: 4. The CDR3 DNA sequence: TGTGCCTGGAGTTCGGGACAGGGGGCCCCCTACAATGAGCAGTTCTTC. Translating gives CAWSSGQGAPYNEQFF.

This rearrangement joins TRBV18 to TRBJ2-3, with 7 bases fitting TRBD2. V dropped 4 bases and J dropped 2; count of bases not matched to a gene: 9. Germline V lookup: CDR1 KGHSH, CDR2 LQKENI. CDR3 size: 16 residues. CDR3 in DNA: TGTGCCAGCTCACAGAAAGCTAGCGGCGTCACAGATACGCAGTATTTT. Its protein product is CASSQKASGVTDTQYF. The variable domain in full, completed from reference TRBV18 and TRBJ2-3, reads NAGVMQNPRHLVRRRGQEARLRCSPMKGHSHVYWYRQLPEEGLKFMVYLQKENIIDESGMPKERFSAEFPKEGPSILRIQQVVRGDSAAYFCASSQKASGVTDTQYFGPGTRLTVL.

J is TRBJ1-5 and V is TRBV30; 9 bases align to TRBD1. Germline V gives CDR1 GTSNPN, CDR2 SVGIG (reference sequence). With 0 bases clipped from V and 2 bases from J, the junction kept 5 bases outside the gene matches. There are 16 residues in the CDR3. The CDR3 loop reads CAWSVPRTGGNQPQHF. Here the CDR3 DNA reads TGTGCCTGGAGTGTACCCCGGACAGGGGGCAATCAGCCCCAGCATTTT.

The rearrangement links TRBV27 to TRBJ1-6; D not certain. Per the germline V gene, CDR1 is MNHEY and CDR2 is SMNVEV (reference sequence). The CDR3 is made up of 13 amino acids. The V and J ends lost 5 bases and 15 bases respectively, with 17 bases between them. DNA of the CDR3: TGTGCCAGCAGTGTCTCATTGTCGAGGGACCTCCACTTT. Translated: CASSVSLSRDLHF.

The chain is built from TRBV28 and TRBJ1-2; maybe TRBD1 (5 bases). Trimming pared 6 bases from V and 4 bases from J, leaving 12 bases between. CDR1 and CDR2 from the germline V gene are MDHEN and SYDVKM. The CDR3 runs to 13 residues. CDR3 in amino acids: CASSSGGGYGYTF. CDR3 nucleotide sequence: TGTGCCAGCAGCTCCGGGGGGGGCTATGGCTACACCTTC.

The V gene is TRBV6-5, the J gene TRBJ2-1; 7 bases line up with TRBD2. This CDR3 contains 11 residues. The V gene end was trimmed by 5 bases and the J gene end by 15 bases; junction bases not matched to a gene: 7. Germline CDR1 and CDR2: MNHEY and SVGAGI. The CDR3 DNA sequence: TGTGCCAGCAGTCGGTCCGGGACTACGTTCTTC. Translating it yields CASSRSGTTFF.

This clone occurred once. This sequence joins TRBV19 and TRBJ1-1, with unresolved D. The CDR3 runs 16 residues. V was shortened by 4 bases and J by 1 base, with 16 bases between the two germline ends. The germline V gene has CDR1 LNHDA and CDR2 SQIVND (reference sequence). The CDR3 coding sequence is TGTGCCAGTAGTACTTTAGCTGCCAATAAGAACACTGAAGCTTTCTTT. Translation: CASSTLAANKNTEAFF.

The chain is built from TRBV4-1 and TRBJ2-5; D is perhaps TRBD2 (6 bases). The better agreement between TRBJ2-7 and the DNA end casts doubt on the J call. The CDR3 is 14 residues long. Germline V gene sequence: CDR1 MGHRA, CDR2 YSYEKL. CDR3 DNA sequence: TGCGCCAGCAGCCCCCTTGCGGGAACCTACGAGCAGTACTTC. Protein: CASSPLAGTYEQYF.

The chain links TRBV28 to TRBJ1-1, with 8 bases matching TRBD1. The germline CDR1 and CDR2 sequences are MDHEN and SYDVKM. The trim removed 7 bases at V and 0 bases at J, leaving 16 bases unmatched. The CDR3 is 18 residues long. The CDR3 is CASTSDPIRQGLNTEAFF. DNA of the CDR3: TGTGCCAGCACCTCGGACCCAATCAGACAGGGGTTGAACACTGAAGCTTTCTTT.

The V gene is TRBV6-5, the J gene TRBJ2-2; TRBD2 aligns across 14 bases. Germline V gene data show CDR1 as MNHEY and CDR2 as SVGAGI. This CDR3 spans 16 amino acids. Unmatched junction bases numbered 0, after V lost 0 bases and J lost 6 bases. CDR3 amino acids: CASSYSGLAGAGELFF. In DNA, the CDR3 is TGTGCCAGCAGTTACTCGGGACTAGCGGGAGCCGGGGAGCTGTTTTTT.

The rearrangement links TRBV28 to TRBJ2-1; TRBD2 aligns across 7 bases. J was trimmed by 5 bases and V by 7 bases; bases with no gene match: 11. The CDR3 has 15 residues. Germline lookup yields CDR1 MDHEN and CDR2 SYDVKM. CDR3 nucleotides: TGTGCCAGCAATTGGGGGGGAGGCCGCCACAATGAGCAGTTCTTC. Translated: CASNWGGGRHNEQFF.

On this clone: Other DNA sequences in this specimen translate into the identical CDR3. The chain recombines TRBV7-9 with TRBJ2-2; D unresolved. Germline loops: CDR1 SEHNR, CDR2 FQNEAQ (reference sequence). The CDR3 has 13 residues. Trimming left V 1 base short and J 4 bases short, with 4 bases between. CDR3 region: CASSLDSTGELFF. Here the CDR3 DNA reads TGTGCCAGCAGCTTAGACTCCACCGGGGAGCTGTTTTTT.

The CDR3 reads CASSSSGRAYEQYF. The CDR3 nucleotides are TGTGCCAGCAGTTCTTCCGGGAGGGCCTACGAGCAGTACTTC. The gene calls are TRBV27 and TRBJ2-7; 8 bases are a match to TRBD2. V gave up 4 bases and J gave up 2 bases; unmatched junction bases: 4. Germline CDR1 MNHEY, CDR2 SMNVEV (reference sequence). This CDR3 spans 14 amino acids.

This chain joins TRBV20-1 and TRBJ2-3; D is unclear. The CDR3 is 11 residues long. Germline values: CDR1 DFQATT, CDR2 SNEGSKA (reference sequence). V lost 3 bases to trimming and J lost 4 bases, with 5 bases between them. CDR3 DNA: TGCAGTGCTAGGCCAGCAGATACGCAGTATTTT. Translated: CSARPADTQYF.

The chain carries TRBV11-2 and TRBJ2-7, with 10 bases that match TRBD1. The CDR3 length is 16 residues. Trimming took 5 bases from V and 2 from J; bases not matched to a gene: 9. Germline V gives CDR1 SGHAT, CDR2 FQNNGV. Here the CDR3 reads CASSPLWGQGPYEQYF. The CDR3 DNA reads TGTGCCAGCAGCCCTCTCTGGGGACAGGGGCCCTACGAGCAGTACTTC.

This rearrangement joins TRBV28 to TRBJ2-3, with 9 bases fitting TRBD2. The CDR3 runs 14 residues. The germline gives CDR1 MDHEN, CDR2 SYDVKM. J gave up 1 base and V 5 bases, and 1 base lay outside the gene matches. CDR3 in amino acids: CASSRGGGTDTQYF. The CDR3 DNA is TGTGCCAGCAGTCGCGGGGGGGGCACAGATACGCAGTATTTT.

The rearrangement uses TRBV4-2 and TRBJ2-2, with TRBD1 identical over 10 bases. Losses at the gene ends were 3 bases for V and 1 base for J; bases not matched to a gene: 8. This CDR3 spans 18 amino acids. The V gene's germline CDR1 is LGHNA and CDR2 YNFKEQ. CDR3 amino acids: CASSHPDRGRRNTGELFF. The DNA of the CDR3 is TGTGCCAGCAGCCATCCCGACAGGGGGCGGCGGAACACCGGGGAGCTGTTTTTT.

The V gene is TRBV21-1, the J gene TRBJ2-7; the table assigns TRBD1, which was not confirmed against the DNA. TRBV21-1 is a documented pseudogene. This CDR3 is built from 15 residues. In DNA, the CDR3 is TGTGCCAGCAGCAAAGGACAGGACACCCCCTACGAGCAGTACTTC. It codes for CASSKGQDTPYEQYF.

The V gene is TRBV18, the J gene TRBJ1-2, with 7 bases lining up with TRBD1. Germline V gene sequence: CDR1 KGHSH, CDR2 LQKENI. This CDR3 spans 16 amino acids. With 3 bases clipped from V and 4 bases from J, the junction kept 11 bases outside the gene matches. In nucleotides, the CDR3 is TGTGCCAGCTCACCGAACAGGGGTGGGGGCAGCTATGGCTACACCTTC. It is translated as CASSPNRGGGSYGYTF.

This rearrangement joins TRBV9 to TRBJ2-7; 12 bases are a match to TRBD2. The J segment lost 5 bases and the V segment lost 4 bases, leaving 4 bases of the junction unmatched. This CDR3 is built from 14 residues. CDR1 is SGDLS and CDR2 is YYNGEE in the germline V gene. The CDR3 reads CASSNLAGGNEQYF. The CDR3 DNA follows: TGTGCCAGCAGCAACCTAGCGGGAGGGAACGAGCAGTACTTC.

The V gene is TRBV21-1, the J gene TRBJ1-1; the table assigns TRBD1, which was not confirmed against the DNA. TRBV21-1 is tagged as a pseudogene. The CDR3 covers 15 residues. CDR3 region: CASSKWGQRNTEAFF. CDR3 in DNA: TGTGCCAGCAGCAAATGGGGGCAGCGGAACACTGAAGCTTTCTTT.

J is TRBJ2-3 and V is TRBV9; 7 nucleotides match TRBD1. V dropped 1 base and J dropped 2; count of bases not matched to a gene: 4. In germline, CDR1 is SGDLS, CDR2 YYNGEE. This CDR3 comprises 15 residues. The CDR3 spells CASSVPGQITDTQYF. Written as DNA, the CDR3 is TGTGCCAGCAGCGTACCGGGACAGATCACAGATACGCAGTATTTT.

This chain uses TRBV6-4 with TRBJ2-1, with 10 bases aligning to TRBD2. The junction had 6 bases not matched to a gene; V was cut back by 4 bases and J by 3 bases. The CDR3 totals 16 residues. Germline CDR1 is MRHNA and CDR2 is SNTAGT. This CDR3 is CASSVQSGRVYNEQFF. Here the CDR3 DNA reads TGTGCCAGCAGTGTACAAAGCGGGAGGGTCTACAATGAGCAGTTCTTC.

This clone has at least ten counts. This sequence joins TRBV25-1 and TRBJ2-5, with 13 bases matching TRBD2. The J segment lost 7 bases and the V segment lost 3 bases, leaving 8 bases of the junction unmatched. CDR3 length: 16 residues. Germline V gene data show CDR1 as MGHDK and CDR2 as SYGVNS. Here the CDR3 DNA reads TGTGCCAGCAGTGAGCCCTGGACTAGCGGGAGCGGGACCCAGTACTTC. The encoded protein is CASSEPWTSGSGTQYF. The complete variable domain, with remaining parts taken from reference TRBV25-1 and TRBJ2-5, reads EADIYQTPRYLVIGTGKKITLECSQTMGHDKMYWYQQDPGMELHLIHYSYGVNSTEKGDLSSESTVSRIRTEHFPLTLESARPSHTSQYLCASSEPWTSGSGTQYFGPGTRLLVL.

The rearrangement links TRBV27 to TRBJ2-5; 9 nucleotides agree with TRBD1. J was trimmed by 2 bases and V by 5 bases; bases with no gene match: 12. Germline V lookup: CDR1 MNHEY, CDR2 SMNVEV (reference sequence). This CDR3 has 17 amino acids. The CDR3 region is CASSNDPGQGNQETQYF. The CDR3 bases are TGTGCCAGCAGTAACGATCCGGGACAGGGAAATCAAGAGACCCAGTACTTC.

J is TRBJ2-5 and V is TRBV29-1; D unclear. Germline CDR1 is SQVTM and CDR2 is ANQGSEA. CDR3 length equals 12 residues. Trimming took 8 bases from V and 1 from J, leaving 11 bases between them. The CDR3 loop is CSFLASQETQYF. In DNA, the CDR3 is TGCAGCTTTTTGGCCTCCCAAGAGACCCAGTACTTC.